This entry is about one T cell receptor beta chain. Which antigen it targets is not known. Per-base quality was not reported, and no clone a single base away is much larger than it. The cysteine opens and the phenylalanine closes a CDR3 of 15 amino acids. Only the CDR3 part of the read is kept: 45 bases, read in frame from the first base. For CDR1 and CDR2, the germline V gene lists MNHEY and SVGAGI. V loses 6 bases at its end and J loses 7 bases; junction bases beyond the gene matches: 4. Vitiligo was considered stable when no change in lesions had been observed over the previous 6 months. For classification as stable, the absence of confetti depigmentation, a clinical sign of active vitiligo, was additionally required. Any patient who had received treatment in the previous three months was excluded. Ficoll density gradient centrifugation was used to isolate PBMCs from heparinized blood, after which the PBMCs were flash-frozen.

The record originates from a study of resident and recirculating memory T cells in vitiligo (dated by TCRdb to the late 2010s). Background for the entire study: For TCR beta sequencing, each of a few stable vitiligo patients provided PBMCs and epidermis from shave biopsies taken at two lesional sites and two nonlesional sites. The goal of the human TCR beta sequencing was to check whether lesional vitiligo skin contained specific clones that differed from the clones found in nonlesional skin and blood. Without any cell sorting, samples were homogenized immediately before genomic DNA was extracted using the Qiagen DNeasy Blood & Tissue Kit.

General findings and caveats noted by the study authors: Working out how much the T cell clones identified in the vitiligo lesions and the human Trm versus Tcm pools each contribute will require future mechanistic studies. Because TCR sequences were not shared across biopsy sites or across patients, the findings suggest that different lesions are infiltrated by different T cell clones, a pattern described as private specificity. By overlap and correlation analysis, no significant repertoire overlap was shown between biopsies, even within a single patient, except for each lesion compared with itself. No unique dominant TCR clone was detected, and variation in clonality was observed among vitiligo lesions.

The immunoSEQ hsTCRB kit was used to amplify TCR beta chains from the genomic DNA. Sequencing of TCR beta libraries was performed on an Illumina MiSeq instrument by the immunoSEQ service. Per the authors' processing: Analysis of the repertoire data was performed with the immunoSEQ Analyzer. TCRdb limited this immuneACCESS table to in-frame rearrangements with V and J called. A share of clones is missing; checked studies link under half to unresolved V genes, and the rest is unexplained. V and J calls and clone size are copied from that table; D and trimming were computed from the DNA. The sample has 70,000 to 75,000 clones on record, about 89% of them singletons. The ten largest make up around 4.6% of the sample.

Recombination linked TRBV6-5 to TRBJ2-2; TRBD2 aligns with 14 central bases. This receptor was taken from a male donor with vitiligo. The sequencing input was blood. The nucleotide sequence reads as follows: TGTGCCAGCAGCCCAGGACTAGCGGGGGGCGGGGAGCTGTTTTTT. It is translated as CASSPGLAGGGELFF.